This T cell receptor (beta chain) stems from a study of T cell repertoires in cytomegalovirus infection. Overall study context: In public TCR beta signatures, there were indications of both CMV infection and matching HLA type. Study results and limitations: HLA-C-restricted CMV-specific TCR beta clonotypes were dominant in the ex vivo response.

The CDR3 is 16 amino acids. Trimming removed 6 bases from V and 2 bases from J; junction bases left unmatched: 12. Germline V gene data show CDR1 as LNHDA and CDR2 as SQIVND (reference sequence). This clonotype has more than one count but fewer than ten. Antigen: not known. TCRdb ran MiXCR on the reads and lists one entry per CDR3 protein. The sample carries approximately 130,000 distinct CDR3 sequences, 20% to 30% recorded once. Sequencing used PBMCs, sequenced either directly or after in vitro stimulation (not recorded which). This clonotype originated in a human donor in good health (CMV status not recorded). Some clones in this sample may be carry-over from other donors' samples. This chain uses TRBV19 with TRBJ1-1; 7 bases match TRBD1. DNA of the CDR3: TGTGCCAGTAGACCTCCGACAGGGTGGTACAACACTGAAGCTTTCTTT. It encodes CASRPPTGWYNTEAFF.